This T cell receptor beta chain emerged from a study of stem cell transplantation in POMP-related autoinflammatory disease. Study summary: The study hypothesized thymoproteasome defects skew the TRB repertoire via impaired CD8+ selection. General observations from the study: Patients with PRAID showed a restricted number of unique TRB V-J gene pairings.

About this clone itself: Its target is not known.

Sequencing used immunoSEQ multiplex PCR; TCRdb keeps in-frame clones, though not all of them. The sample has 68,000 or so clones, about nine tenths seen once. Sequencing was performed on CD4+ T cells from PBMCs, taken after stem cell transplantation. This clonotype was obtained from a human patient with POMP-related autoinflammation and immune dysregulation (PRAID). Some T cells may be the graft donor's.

The CDR3 DNA follows: TGTGCCAGCAGCTTGTCGGGACAGGGGGGAGTCTCACCCCTCCACTTT. Translation: CASSLSGQGGVSPLHF. This sequence joins TRBV5-5 and TRBJ1-6, with TRBD1 matching over 11 bases. J was trimmed by 10 bases and V by 1 base; bases with no gene match: 7. This CDR3 is 16 amino acids long. CDR1 is SGHKS, CDR2 YYEKEE, per germline (reference sequence).